This record covers a single TCR beta chain. The data derive from a study of OX40 agonist ivuxolimab in advanced cancers. Generated by immunoSEQ multiplex PCR, the TCRdb table keeps only in-frame clones and is missing some. The sample has 85,000 or so clones; approximately 86% are singletons. CDR3 size: 14 residues. The V end was cut by 2 bases, the J end by 1 base, with 8 bases between. The germline gives CDR1 MNHEY, CDR2 SVGAGI. The material was CD4+ or CD8+ T cells sorted from blood, obtained in a trial of the OX40 agonist ivuxolimab. This sequence joins TRBV6-5 and TRBJ1-1; D is undetermined. The source of this sequence is an adult with an advanced solid tumor such as melanoma, head and neck, liver or kidney cancer. CDR3 sequence reads: CASSYSYSNTEAFF. DNA of the CDR3: TGTGCCAGCAGTTACAGCTACTCGAACACTGAAGCTTTCTTT.